These T cell receptor beta chains were read from a single sample in a study of immune evolution from preneoplasia to lung adenocarcinoma. The protocol was immunoSEQ multiplex PCR, while the TCRdb copy is restricted to in-frame clones and leaves out a portion. Counted here are around 3,700 clones, about 76% occurring once; the ten biggest clones make up around 11%. Sequences were obtained from FFPE minimally invasive lung adenocarcinoma tissue. These receptors were taken from a person aged 70 to 80 with lung adenocarcinoma. Each CDR3 is given with its conserved first and last residue. A D gene is named only where the DNA matches it firmly. Where a row states a size, it is once, few, many or the class of an expanded clone; other rows omit it.

J gene: TRBJ1-6
V gene: TRBV6-1
D gene: -
clone size: -
CDR3 protein: CASWAFSSYNSPLHF
CDR3 DNA: TGTGCCAGCTGGGCATTCAGCTCCTATAATTCACCCCTCCACTTT

J gene: TRBJ1-1
V gene: TRBV6-1
D gene: -
clone size: -
CDR3 protein: CASSGEAFF
CDR3 DNA: TGTGCCAGCAGTGGGGAAGCTTTCTTT

J gene: TRBJ2-3
V gene: TRBV6-5
D gene: -
clone size: -
CDR3 protein: CASSFGGDTQYF
CDR3 DNA: TGTGCCAGCAGTTTCGGGGGAGATACGCAGTATTTT

J gene: TRBJ2-7
V gene: TRBV30
D gene: -
clone size: -
CDR3 protein: CAWSSYRDRFYEQYF
CDR3 DNA: TGTGCCTGGAGTTCTTACCGGGACCGGTTCTACGAGCAGTACTTC

J gene: TRBJ1-1
V gene: TRBV6-8
D gene: -
clone size: few
CDR3 protein: CASITQRKAFF
CDR3 DNA: TGTGCCAGCATTACACAGAGAAAAGCTTTCTTT

J gene: TRBJ2-2
V gene: TRBV7-6
D gene: TRBD2
clone size: few
CDR3 protein: CASSLTGGGANTGELFF
CDR3 DNA: TGTGCCAGCAGCTTAACGGGCGGGGGGGCGAACACCGGGGAGCTGTTTTTT

J gene: TRBJ2-7
V gene: TRBV6-1
D gene: -
clone size: -
CDR3 protein: CASSRGGGPYEQYF
CDR3 DNA: TGTGCCAGCAGTCGGGGTGGGGGGCCCTACGAGCAGTACTTC

J gene: TRBJ1-2
V gene: TRBV5-4
D gene: -
clone size: -
CDR3 protein: CASSLLQDGYTF
CDR3 DNA: TGTGCCAGCAGCTTGCTCCAGGATGGCTACACCTTC

J gene: TRBJ2-4
V gene: TRBV7-9
D gene: -
clone size: few
CDR3 protein: CASSLAGAIIQYF
CDR3 DNA: TGTGCCAGCAGCTTAGCGGGAGCAATCATTCAGTACTTC

J gene: TRBJ2-7
V gene: TRBV7-2
D gene: TRBD2
clone size: -
CDR3 protein: CASSLIAGVLNEQYF
CDR3 DNA: TGTGCCAGCAGCTTAATTGCGGGAGTTCTAAACGAGCAGTACTTC

J gene: TRBJ2-2
V gene: TRBV2
D gene: -
clone size: few
CDR3 protein: CASSELANTGELFF
CDR3 DNA: TGTGCCAGCAGTGAACTAGCGAACACCGGGGAGCTGTTTTTT

J gene: TRBJ1-3
V gene: TRBV6-5
D gene: TRBD1
clone size: -
CDR3 protein: CASRNPGQGGNTIYF
CDR3 DNA: TGTGCCAGCAGAAATCCGGGACAGGGAGGAAACACCATATATTTT

J gene: TRBJ2-5
V gene: TRBV28
D gene: -
clone size: -
CDR3 protein: CASRFMETQYF
CDR3 DNA: TGTGCCAGCAGATTCATGGAGACCCAGTACTTC

J gene: TRBJ2-7
V gene: TRBV5-1
D gene: -
clone size: -
CDR3 protein: CASSLGSGSYEQYF
CDR3 DNA: TGCGCCAGCAGCTTGGGATCAGGCTCCTACGAGCAGTACTTC